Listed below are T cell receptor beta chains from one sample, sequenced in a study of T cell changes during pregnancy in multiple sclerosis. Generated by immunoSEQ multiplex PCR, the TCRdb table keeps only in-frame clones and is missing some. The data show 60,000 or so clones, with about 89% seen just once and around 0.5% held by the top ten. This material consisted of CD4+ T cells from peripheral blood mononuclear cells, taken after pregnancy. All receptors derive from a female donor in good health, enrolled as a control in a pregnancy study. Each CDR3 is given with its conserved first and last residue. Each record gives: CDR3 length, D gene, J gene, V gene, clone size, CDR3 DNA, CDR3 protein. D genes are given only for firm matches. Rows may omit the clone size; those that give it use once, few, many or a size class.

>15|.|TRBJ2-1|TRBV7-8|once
TGTGCCAGCAGAGGGGGGGAAAGCTCCTACAATGAGCAGTTCTTC
CASRGGESSYNEQFF
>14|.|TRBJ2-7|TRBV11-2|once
TGTGCCAGCAGCTTGGGTAGCCCTACCTACGAGCAGTACTTC
CASSLGSPTYEQYF
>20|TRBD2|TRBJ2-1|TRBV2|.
TGTGCCAGCAGTGAAATGGCGGGGGGGCTCCGGGCGAGCTCCTACAATGAGCAGTTCTTC
CASSEMAGGLRASSYNEQFF
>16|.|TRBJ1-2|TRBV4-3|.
TGCGCCAGCAGCCATCCCCGGAGTGGGTCTAACTATGGCTACACCTTC
CASSHPRSGSNYGYTF
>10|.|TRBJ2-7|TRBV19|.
TGTGCCTCCGGGAAGCACGAGCAGTACTTC
CASGKHEQYF
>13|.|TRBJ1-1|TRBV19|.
TGTGCCAGTCCCCGGCAGGGGAGCACTGAAGCTTTCTTT
CASPRQGSTEAFF
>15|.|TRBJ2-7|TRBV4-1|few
TGCGCCAGCAGCGGACCGGGCAGGGGCTCCTACGAGCAGTACTTC
CASSGPGRGSYEQYF
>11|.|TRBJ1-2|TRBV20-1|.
TGCACGGCTAGCACGGCGGATGGCTACACCTTC
CTASTADGYTF
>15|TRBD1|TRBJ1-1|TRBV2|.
TGTGCCAGCAGCCGGGACAGGCCAGAGAACACTGAAGCTTTCTTT
CASSRDRPENTEAFF
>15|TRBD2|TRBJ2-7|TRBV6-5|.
TGTGCCAGCAGCCAATCTAGCGGGGGGATCTACGAGCAGTACTTC
CASSQSSGGIYEQYF
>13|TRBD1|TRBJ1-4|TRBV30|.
TGTGCCGCAGCGACAGGGACAGGTGAAAAACTGTTTTTT
CAAATGTGEKLFF
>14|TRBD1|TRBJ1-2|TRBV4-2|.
TGTGCCAGCAGCCAAGGGGGACAGGGAACTGGCTACACCTTC
CASSQGGQGTGYTF
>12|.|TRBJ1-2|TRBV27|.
TGTGCCAGCAGTTTGACAGGAGACTTCTACACCTTC
CASSLTGDFYTF
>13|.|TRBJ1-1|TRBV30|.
TGTGCCTGGAGTCATACAGGGAACACTGAAGCTTTCTTT
CAWSHTGNTEAFF
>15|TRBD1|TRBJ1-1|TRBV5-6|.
TGTGCCAGCAGCTTGGCCCGGACAGGGAGAACTGAAGCTTTCTTT
CASSLARTGRTEAFF
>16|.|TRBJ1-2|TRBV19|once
TGTGCCAGTAGTTCCTCCGGTACGAGGTACCCCTATGGCTACACCTTC
CASSSSGTRYPYGYTF
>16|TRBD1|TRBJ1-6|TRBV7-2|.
TGTGCCAGCAGGATTGACAGGGGTTCGTCGAATTCACCCCTCCACTTT
CASRIDRGSSNSPLHF
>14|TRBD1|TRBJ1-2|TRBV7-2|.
TGTGCCAGCAGCTCCGGGACAGGGGCGAGTGGCTACACCTTC
CASSSGTGASGYTF
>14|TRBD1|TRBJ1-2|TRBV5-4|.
TGTGCCAGCAGCTGGAACAGGGGGGACTATGGCTACACCTTC
CASSWNRGDYGYTF
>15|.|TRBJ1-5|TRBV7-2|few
TGTGCCAGCAGCTTAGCGCTGGGGGGGGATCAGCCCCAGCATTTT
CASSLALGGDQPQHF
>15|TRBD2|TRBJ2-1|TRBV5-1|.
TGCGCCAGCAGTCGGCGGGGGGACTCCTACAATGAGCAGTTCTTC
CASSRRGDSYNEQFF
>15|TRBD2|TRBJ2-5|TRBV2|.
TGTGCCAGCAGACTTAGCGGGGGGGCAGGAGAGACCCAGTACTTC
CASRLSGGAGETQYF
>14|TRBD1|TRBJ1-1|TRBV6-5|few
TGTGCCAGCAGTTACTGGGACAGAGACACTGAAGCTTTCTTT
CASSYWDRDTEAFF
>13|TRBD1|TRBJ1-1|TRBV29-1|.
TGCAGCGTTGACAACAGGGGGAACACTGAAGCTTTCTTT
CSVDNRGNTEAFF
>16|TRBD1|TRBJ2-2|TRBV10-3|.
TGTGCCATCACCACTGGGGACAGGGGCAACACCGGGGAGCTGTTTTTT
CAITTGDRGNTGELFF
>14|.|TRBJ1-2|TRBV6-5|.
TGTGCCAGCAGTTACTCGGTCAGCGGGGTCGGCTACACCTTC
CASSYSVSGVGYTF
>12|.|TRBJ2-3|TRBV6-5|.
TGTGCCAGCAGTTTGGAGGGAGATACGCAGTATTTT
CASSLEGDTQYF
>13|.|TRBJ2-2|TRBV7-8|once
TGTGCCAGCAGCTTAACAGAAACCGGGGAGCTGTTTTTT
CASSLTETGELFF
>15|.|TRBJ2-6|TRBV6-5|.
TGTGCCAGCAGTTTTAAGGGGTATGGGGCCAACGTCCTGACTTTC
CASSFKGYGANVLTF
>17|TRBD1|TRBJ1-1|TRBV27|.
TGTGCCAGCAGTTTTAAAGGGGGCGGGGGGCTGAACACTGAAGCTTTCTTT
CASSFKGGGGLNTEAFF
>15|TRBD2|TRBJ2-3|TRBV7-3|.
TGTGCCAGCAGCTTAATGGCGGGGGGGCGGGATACGCAGTATTTT
CASSLMAGGRDTQYF
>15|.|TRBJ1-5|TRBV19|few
TGTGCCAGTAGAAGGTCGGGGAATAGCAATCAGCCCCAGCATTTT
CASRRSGNSNQPQHF
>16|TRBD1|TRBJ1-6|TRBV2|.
TGTGCCAGCAGGGGCGGGACAGGGGGCGGTGATTCACCCCTCCACTTT
CASRGGTGGGDSPLHF
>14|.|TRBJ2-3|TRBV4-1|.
TGCGCCAGCTCCGATGGCGGTAGCACAGATACGCAGTATTTT
CASSDGGSTDTQYF
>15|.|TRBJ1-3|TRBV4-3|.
TGCGCCAGCAGCCAAGAGTCAGGTTCGGGAAACACCATATATTTT
CASSQESGSGNTIYF
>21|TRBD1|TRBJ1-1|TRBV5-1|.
TGCGCCAGCAGCCCGGTGGGGGGACGGGGGACAGTCCCATCCCGTGGGTTTGAAGCTTTCTTT
CASSPVGGRGTVPSRGFEAFF
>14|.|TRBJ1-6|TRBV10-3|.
TGTGCCATCAGTGAGCGGAGGGGTTCTTCACCCCTCCACTTT
CAISERRGSSPLHF
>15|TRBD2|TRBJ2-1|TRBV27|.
TGTGCCAGCAGTTCGCGGACTAGCGGGGGGGCTCTCCCGTTCTTC
CASSSRTSGGALPFF
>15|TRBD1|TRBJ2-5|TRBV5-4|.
TGTGCCAGCAGTTTACAGGGGGCGCCATTAGAGACCCAGTACTTC
CASSLQGAPLETQYF
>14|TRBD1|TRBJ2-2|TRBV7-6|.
TGTGCCAGCCGCAAGACAGGGGAAACCGGGGAGCTGTTTTTT
CASRKTGETGELFF
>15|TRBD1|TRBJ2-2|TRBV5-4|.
TGTGCCAGCAGCTACCGACAGGGGGGGGCCGGGGAGCTGTTTTTT
CASSYRQGGAGELFF
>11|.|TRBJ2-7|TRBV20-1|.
TGCAGTGCTTGGGGCAGCTACGAGCAGTACTTC
CSAWGSYEQYF
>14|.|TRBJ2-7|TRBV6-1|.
TGTGCCAGCAGTGATTTTGCAGGGACTTACGAGCAGTACTTC
CASSDFAGTYEQYF
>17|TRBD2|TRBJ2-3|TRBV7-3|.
TGTGCCAGCAGCTTATACAGTAGGACTGTAGCGGGAGATACGCAGTATTTT
CASSLYSRTVAGDTQYF
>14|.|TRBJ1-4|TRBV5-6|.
TGTGCCAGCAGCCCGGGGGTTGGACATGAAAAACTGTTTTTT
CASSPGVGHEKLFF
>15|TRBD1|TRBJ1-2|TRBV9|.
TGTGCCAGCAGCGTTCAGTGGAGGGGGCCCTATGGCTACACCTTC
CASSVQWRGPYGYTF
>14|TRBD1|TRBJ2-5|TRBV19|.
TGTGCCAGTAGTATAGGACAGGGCGCAGAGACCCAGTACTTC
CASSIGQGAETQYF
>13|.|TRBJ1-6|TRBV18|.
TGTGCCAGCTCGGGGGGGTATAATTCACCCCTCCACTTT
CASSGGYNSPLHF
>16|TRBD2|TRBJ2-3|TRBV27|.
TGTGCCAGCCGCGGACTAGCGGGGGGCGGCACAGATACGCAGTATTTT
CASRGLAGGGTDTQYF
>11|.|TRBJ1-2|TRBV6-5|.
TGTGCCAGCAGTTACGAACACGCTTACACCTTC
CASSYEHAYTF
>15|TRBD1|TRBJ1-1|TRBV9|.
TGTGTCAGCAGCCCGCGACAGGGGTTATCGACTGAAGCTTTCTTT
CVSSPRQGLSTEAFF
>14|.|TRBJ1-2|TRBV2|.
TGTGCCAGCAGAAACAGGGTCTGGGACTATGGCTACACCTTC
CASRNRVWDYGYTF
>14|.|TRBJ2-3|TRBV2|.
TGTGCCAGCACCTTAGACAGAATCACAGATACGCAGTATTTT
CASTLDRITDTQYF